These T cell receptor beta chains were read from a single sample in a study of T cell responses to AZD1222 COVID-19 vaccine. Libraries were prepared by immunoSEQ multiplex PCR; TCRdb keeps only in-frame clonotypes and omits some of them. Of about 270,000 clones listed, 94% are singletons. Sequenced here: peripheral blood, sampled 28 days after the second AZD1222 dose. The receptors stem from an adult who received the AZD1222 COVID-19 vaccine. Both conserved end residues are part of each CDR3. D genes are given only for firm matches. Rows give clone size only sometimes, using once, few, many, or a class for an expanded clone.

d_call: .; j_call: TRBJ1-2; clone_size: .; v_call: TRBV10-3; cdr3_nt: TGTGCCACTTTACAGGACCCCCTTAAAGCTAACTATGGCTACACCTTC; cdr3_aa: CATLQDPLKANYGYTF
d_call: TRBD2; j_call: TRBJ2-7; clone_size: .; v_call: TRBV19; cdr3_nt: TGTGCCAGTAGTATTATAGCGGGGTCCTCCTACGAGCAGTACTTC; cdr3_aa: CASSIIAGSSYEQYF
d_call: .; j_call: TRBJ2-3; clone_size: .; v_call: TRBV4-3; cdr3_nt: TGCGCCAGCAGCCAAGTAGTGGGAGCGGCTACAGATACGCAGTATTTT; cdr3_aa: CASSQVVGAATDTQYF
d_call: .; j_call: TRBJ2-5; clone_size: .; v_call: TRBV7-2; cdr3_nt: TGTGCCAGCACCGTAGGGGGGTCACAAGAGACCCAGTACTTC; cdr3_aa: CASTVGGSQETQYF
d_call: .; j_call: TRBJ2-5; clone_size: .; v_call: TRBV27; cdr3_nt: TGTGCCAGCAGCCCAACCGGACAAGAGACCCAGTACTTC; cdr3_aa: CASSPTGQETQYF
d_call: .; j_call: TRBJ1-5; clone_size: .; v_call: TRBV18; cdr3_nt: TGTGCCAGCTCGCCCAGGTACCAACAGCCCCAGCATTTT; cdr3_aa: CASSPRYQQPQHF
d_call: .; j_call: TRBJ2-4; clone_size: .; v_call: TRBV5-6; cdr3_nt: TGTGCCAGCAGGCAGGGTGGCAAAAACATTCAGTACTTC; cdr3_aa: CASRQGGKNIQYF
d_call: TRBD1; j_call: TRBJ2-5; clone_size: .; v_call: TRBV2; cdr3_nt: TGTGCCAGCAGGACCGGACAGGGGGCTAGGGAGACCCAGTACTTC; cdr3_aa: CASRTGQGARETQYF
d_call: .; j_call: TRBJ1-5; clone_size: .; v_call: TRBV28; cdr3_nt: TGTGCCAGCAGTGGAACGGGCCGGCAGCCCCAGCATTTT; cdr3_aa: CASSGTGRQPQHF
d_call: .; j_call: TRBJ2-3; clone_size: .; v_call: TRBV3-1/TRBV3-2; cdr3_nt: TGTGCCAGCAGCCACGGGCGGACGGCCCGCACAGATACGCAGTATTTT; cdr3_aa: CASSHGRTARTDTQYF
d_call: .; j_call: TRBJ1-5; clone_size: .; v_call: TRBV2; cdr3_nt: TGTGCCAGCAGCGCCGGACAGATTAGCAATCAGCCCCAGCATTTT; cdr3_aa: CASSAGQISNQPQHF
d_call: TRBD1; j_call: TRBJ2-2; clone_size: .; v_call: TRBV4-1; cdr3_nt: TGCGCCAGCAGCAGCTGGACAGGGAGTAACACCGGGGAGCTGTTTTTT; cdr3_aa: CASSSWTGSNTGELFF
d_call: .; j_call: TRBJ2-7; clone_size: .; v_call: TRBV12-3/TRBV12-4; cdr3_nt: TGTGCCAGCAGGAACCCCGGCGACGAGCAGTACTTC; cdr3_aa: CASRNPGDEQYF
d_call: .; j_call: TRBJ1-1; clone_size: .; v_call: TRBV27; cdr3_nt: TGTGCCAGCAGTTTTACAGGGATGGCGACTGAAGCTTTCTTT; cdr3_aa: CASSFTGMATEAFF
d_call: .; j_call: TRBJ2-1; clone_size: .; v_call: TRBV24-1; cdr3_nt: TGTGCCACCTCCAACCCGACAGGGAGGAATGAGCAGTTCTTC; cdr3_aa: CATSNPTGRNEQFF
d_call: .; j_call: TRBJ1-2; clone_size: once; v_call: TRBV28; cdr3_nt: TGTGCCAGCTCCCCCCCCGAGTCTAACTATGGCTACACCTTC; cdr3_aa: CASSPPESNYGYTF
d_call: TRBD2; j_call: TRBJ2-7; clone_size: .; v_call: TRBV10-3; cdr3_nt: TGTGCCATCAGCCCCGGGACTAGAGGCGGGCAGTACTTC; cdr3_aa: CAISPGTRGGQYF
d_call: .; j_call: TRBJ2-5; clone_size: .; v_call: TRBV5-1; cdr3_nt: TGCGCCAGCAGCTTGGACCCTAGGGGGATCGGTGAGACCCAGTACTTC; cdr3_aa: CASSLDPRGIGETQYF
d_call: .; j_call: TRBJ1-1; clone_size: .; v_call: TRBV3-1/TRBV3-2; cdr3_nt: TGTGCCAGCAGCCAAGACGCCCTGGGGGGACGGGGCACTGAAGCTTTCTTT; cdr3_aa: CASSQDALGGRGTEAFF
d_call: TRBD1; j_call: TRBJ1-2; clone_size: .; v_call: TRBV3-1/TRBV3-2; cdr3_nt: TGTGCCAGCAGCCACCACAGGGGGCTGAGGAACTATGGCTACACCTTC; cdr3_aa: CASSHHRGLRNYGYTF
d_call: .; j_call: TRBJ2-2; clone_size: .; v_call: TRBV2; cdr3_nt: TGTGCCAGCAGTGAATCCAGGGGCACCGGGGAGCTGTTTTTT; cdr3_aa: CASSESRGTGELFF
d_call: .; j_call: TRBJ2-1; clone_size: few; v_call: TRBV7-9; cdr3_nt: TGTGCCAGCAGCTTAGACTCGGGCAATGAGCAGTTCTTC; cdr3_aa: CASSLDSGNEQFF
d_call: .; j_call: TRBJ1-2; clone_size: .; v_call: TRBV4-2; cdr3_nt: TGTGCCAGCAGCCAGGACAGTATTTCCCGTTATGGCTACACCTTC; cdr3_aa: CASSQDSISRYGYTF
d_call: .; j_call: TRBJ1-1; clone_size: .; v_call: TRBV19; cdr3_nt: TGTGCCAGTAGTATGTGGGGGAGGAACACTGAAGCTTTCTTT; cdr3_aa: CASSMWGRNTEAFF
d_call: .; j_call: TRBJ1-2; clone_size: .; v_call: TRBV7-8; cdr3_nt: TGTGCCAGCAGCCCCTGGACTGGGAGAGGGAGGGATGGCTACACCTTC; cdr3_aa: CASSPWTGRGRDGYTF
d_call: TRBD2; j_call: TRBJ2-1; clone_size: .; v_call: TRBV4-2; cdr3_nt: TGTGCCAGCAGCCAAGGGAGCGGGAGGGGCAATGAGCAGTTCTTC; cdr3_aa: CASSQGSGRGNEQFF
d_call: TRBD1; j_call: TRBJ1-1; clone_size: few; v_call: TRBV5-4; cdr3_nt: TGTGCCAGCAGCTCCGACAGGGTAACTGAAGCTTTCTTT; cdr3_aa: CASSSDRVTEAFF
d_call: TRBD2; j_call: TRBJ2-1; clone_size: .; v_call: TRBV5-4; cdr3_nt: TGTGCCAGCAGCCCCTCGCTAGCGGGAGTCAACAATGAGCAGTTCTTC; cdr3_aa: CASSPSLAGVNNEQFF
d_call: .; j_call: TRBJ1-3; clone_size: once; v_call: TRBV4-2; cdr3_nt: TGTGCCAGCAGCCAAGGCTGGTCCTCTGGAAACACCATATATTTT; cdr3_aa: CASSQGWSSGNTIYF
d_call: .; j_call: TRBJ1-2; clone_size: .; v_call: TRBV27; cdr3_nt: TGTGCCAGCAGTTTAATGGGGCCCCTCTTAGCTAACTATGGCTACACCTTC; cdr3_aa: CASSLMGPLLANYGYTF
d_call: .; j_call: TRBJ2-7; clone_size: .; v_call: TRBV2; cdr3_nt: TGTGCCAGCAGTGAAAGGGCTAGTCGTGCCGCCTACGAGCAGTACTTC; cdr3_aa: CASSERASRAAYEQYF
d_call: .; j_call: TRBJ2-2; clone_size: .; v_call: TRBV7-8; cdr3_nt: TGTGCCAGCAGCCCGACATTCCGGGAGCTGTTTTTT; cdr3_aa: CASSPTFRELFF
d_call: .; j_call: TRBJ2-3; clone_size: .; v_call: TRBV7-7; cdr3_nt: TGTGCCAGCAGTTCAGGGCTAGGCAAGGGAGATACGCAGTATTTT; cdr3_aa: CASSSGLGKGDTQYF
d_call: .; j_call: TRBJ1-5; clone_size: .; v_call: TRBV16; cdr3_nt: TGTGCCAGCAGTTACGTCCAGGGATGGGGTCAGCCCCAGCATTTT; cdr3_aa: CASSYVQGWGQPQHF
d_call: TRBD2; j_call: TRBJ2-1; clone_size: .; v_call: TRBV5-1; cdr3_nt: TGCGCCAGCAGCGACAGCGGGAGGCTGGGATATGAGCAGTTCTTC; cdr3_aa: CASSDSGRLGYEQFF
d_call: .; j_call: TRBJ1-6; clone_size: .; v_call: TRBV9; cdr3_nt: TGTGCCAGCAGCGCGGAGGGGGGGAATTCACCCCTCCACTTT; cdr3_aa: CASSAEGGNSPLHF
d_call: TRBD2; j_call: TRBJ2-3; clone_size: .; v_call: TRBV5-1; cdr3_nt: TGCGCCAGCAGCATCAGGACTAGCGGGGGGGCTAGGGATACGCAGTATTTT; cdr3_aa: CASSIRTSGGARDTQYF
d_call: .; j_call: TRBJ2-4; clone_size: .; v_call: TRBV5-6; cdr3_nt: TGTGCCAGCAGCCGGGGCGGGGGCTACATTCAGTACTTC; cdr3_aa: CASSRGGGYIQYF
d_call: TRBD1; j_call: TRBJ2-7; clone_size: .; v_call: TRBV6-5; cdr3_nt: TGTGCCAGCATTAGACAGGGCGAGCAGTACTTC; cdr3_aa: CASIRQGEQYF
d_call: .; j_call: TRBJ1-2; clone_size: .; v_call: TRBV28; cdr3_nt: TGTGCCAGCTCCATGGGGGGATATGGCTACACCTTC; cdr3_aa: CASSMGGYGYTF
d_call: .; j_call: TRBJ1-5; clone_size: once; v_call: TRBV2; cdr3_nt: TGTGCCAGCAGTGACAGACGGCAGCCCCAGCATTTT; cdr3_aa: CASSDRRQPQHF